This TCR beta chain was sequenced during a study of shared clonotypes between healthy human individuals. With regard to this clone: The antigen is unknown.

Libraries were prepared by immunoSEQ multiplex PCR; TCRdb keeps only in-frame clonotypes and omits some of them. The sample consists of some 2.3 million clones, 85% to 95% of them appearing once. V lost 7 bases to trimming and J lost 6 bases; unmatched junction nucleotides: 16. Germline V gives CDR1 MDHEN, CDR2 SYDVKM. The CDR3 has 16 amino acids. Whole-study findings and limits: The small donor group covered limited genetic and exposure diversity. A handful of donors held 4.5% to 5% of naive CD4 clonotypes in common.

Sequenced input: naive CD4+ T cells from PBMCs. Subset in this sample: CD45RA+ positively selected. The genes are TRBV28 and TRBJ2-3; 7 positions agree with TRBD1. The source is a man in his late teens or twenties in good health. Some clones in this sample may be carry-over from other donors' samples. CDR3 nucleotides: TGTGCCAGCACTCTAACCCGACAGGGCAAACAGGATACGCAGTATTTT. It encodes CASTLTRQGKQDTQYF.